This is a list of T cell receptor beta chains from one sample in a study of monozygotic twins with inflammatory bowel disease. TCRdb re-called the 5' RACE reads and shows each CDR3 protein once, DNA omitted. The sample holds some 440,000 distinct CDR3 sequences. Sequencing was carried out using blood. The receptors derive from a human donor with ulcerative colitis or Crohn's disease, or a healthy co-twin of an affected twin (not recorded which). CDR3s include the opening cysteine and the closing phenylalanine or tryptophan. Each record gives: V gene, J gene, CDR3 protein.

TRBV6-1	TRBJ2-1	CASSRLVAGPNNEQFF
TRBV7-9	TRBJ1-6	CASSSGNSPLHF
TRBV5-4	TRBJ2-3	CASSFLLTSTDTQYF
TRBV5-8	TRBJ1-3	CASSNGQRNSGNTIYF
TRBV3-1	TRBJ2-1	CASSQDSDAHNEQFF
TRBV7-2	TRBJ1-1	CASSSYRDIPEAFF
TRBV12-3/TRBV12-4	TRBJ1-1	CASNLRGEAFF
TRBV23-1	TRBJ2-3	CASSPPGLAGGPCTDTQYF
TRBV20-1	TRBJ1-3	CSALQGLSGNTIYF
TRBV12-3/TRBV12-4	TRBJ2-7	CASREGAYEQYF
TRBV7-2	TRBJ2-7	CASSLGTTGGGQYF
TRBV29-1	TRBJ1-4	CSVAGQGDEKLFF
TRBV5-1	TRBJ2-3	CASSFLLTVGDTQYF
TRBV29-1	TRBJ1-5	CSVGAGSDNQPQHF
TRBV7-9	TRBJ2-1	CASSSPDTLPRDEQFF
TRBV5-1	TRBJ2-1	CASSLVVSLYSYNEQFF
TRBV7-2	TRBJ2-2	CASSPRGGALTGELFF
TRBV20-1	TRBJ1-2	CSARTGTGKHYGYTF
TRBV5-6	TRBJ1-2	CASSRAGQVNNYGYTF
TRBV20-1	TRBJ1-4	CSARATGGSNEKLFF
TRBV11-2	TRBJ2-1	CASTLGAGGLEQFF
TRBV28	TRBJ2-1	CASYPSSYNEQFF
TRBV5-1	TRBJ2-7	CASRASGTFNEQYF
TRBV12-3/TRBV12-4	TRBJ1-4	CASSRGGATNEKLFF
TRBV12-3/TRBV12-4	TRBJ2-3	CASSPGLAGTSDTQYF
TRBV7-2	TRBJ1-1	CASSPFGMNTEAFF
TRBV6-1	TRBJ2-2	CASARDNTGELFF
TRBV4-1	TRBJ1-4	CASSLGTGPTNEKLFF
TRBV5-6	TRBJ2-7	CASSWGLGDGYEQYF
TRBV7-9	TRBJ2-7	CASSSGARIEQYF
TRBV5-1	TRBJ2-5	CASSLGGQGRQETQYF
TRBV7-3	TRBJ1-1	CASSLIGANTEAFF